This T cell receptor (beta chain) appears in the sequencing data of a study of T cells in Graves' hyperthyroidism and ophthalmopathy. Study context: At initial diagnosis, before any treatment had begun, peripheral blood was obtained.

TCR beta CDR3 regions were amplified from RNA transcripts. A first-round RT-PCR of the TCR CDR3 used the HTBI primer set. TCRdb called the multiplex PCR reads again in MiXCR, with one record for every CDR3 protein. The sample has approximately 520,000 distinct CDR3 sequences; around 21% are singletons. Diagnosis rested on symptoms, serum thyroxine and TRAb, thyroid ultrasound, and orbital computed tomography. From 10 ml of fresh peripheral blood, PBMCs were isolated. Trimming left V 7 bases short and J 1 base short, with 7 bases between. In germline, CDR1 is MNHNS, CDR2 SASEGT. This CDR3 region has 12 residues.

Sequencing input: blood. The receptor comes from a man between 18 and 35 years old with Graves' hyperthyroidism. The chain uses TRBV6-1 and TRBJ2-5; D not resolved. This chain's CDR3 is CASMDPQETQYF. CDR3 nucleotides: TGTGCCAGCATGGACCCCCAAGAGACCCAGTACTTC.